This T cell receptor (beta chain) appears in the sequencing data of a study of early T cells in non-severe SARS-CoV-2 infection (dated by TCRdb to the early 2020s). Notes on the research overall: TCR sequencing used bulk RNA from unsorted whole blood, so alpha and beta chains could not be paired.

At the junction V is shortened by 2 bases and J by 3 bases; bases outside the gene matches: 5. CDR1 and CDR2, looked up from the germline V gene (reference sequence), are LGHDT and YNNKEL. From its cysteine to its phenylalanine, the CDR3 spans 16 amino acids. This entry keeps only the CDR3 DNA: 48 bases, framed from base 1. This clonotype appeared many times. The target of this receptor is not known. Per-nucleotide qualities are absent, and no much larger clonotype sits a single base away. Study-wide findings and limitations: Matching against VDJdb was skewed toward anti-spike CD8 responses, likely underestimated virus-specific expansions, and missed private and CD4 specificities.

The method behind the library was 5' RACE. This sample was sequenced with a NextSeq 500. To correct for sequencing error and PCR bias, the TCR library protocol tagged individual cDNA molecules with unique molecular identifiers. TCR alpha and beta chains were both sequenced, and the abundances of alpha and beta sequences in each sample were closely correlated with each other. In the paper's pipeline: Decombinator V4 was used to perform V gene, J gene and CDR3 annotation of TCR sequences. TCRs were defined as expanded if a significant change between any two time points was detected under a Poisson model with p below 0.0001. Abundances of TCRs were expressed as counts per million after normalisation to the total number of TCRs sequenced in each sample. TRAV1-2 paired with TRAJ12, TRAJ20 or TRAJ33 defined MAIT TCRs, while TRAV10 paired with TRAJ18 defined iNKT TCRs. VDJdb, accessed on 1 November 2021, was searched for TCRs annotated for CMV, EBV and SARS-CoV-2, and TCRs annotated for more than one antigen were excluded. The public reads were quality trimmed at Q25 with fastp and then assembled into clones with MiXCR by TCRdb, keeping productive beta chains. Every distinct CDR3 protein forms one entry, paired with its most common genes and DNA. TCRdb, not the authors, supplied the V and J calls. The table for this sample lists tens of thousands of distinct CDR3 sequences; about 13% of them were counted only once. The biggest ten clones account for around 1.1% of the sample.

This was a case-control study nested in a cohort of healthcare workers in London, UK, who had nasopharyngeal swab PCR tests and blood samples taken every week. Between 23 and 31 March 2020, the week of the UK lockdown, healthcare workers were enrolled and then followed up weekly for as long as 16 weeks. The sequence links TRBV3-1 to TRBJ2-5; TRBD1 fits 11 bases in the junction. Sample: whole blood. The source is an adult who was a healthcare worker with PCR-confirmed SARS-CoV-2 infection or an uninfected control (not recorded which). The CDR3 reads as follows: CASSQTPGQGEETQYF. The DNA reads TGTGCCAGCAGCCAAACCCCGGGACAGGGGGAAGAGACCCAGTACTTC.